This T cell receptor beta chain was recorded in a study of Ad26.COV2.S vaccination and SARS-CoV-2 variants. Looking at the study overall: Administration of Ad26.COV2.S was intramuscular, either once or twice 56 days apart.

About this clone: Its antigen remains unknown.

The CDR3 is made up of 16 amino acids. V lost 3 bases, J lost 0 bases, and 15 bases lay in between. The germline gives CDR1 MGHRA, CDR2 YSYEKL. TCRdb's table, derived via immunoSEQ multiplex PCR, lists solely in-frame clones and lacks some. The sample shows some 460,000 clones, approximately 90% of them seen only once. Study observations and caveats: Non-spike TCR breadth did not differ much between vaccine and placebo recipients. Using TCR breadth and depth analyses may have led to underestimated total T cell responses.

The treatment was: about 20 received Ad26.COV2.S at low or high dose, single or two shots; several received placebo; per-sample allocation not given. Collection of the samples took place on day 63 after the first injection of vaccine or placebo. The V gene is TRBV4-1, the J gene TRBJ2-7; perhaps TRBD2 as D (5 bases). The receptor comes from a person aged 18-60 years who received the Ad26.COV2.S COVID-19 vaccine or a placebo. The input for sequencing was peripheral blood, taken in a trial of Ad26.COV2.S vaccine versus placebo. CDR3 in DNA: TGCGCCAGCAGCCAGACGGACTCGATGCTCTCCTACGAGCAGTACTTC. Protein sequence: CASSQTDSMLSYEQYF.